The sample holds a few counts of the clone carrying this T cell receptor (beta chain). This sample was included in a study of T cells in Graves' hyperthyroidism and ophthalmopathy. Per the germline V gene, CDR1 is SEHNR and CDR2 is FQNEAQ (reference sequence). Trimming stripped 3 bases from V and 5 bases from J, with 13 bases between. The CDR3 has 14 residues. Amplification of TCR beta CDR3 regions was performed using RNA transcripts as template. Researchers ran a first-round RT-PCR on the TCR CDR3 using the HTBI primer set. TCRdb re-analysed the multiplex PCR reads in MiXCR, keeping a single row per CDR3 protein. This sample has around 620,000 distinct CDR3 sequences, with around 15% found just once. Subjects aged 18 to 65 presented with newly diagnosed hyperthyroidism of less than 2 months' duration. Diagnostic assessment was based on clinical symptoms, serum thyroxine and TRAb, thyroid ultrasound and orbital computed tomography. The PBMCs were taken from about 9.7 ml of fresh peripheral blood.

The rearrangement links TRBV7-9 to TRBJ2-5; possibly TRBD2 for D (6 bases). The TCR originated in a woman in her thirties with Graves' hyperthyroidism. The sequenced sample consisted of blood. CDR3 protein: CASSLIAGRETQYF. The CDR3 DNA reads TGTGCCAGCAGCTTGATTGCGGGGCGGGAGACCCAGTACTTC. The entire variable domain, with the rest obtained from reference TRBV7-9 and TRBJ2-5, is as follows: DTGVSQNPRHKITKRGQNVTFRCDPISEHNRLYWYRQTLGQGPEFLTYFQNEAQLEKSRLLSDRFSAERPKGSFSTLEIQRTEQGDSAMYLCASSLIAGRETQYFGPGTRLLVL.